The sequence of this T cell receptor (beta chain) was determined in a study of Ad26.COV2.S vaccination and SARS-CoV-2 variants. About the study: Trial arm assignment for the donor was COV1001 Ad26.COV2.S. Recipients of Ad26.COV2.S got it intramuscularly, once or twice 56 days apart.

Some clones are missing from TCRdb's copy, which holds only in-frame ones; the method was immunoSEQ multiplex PCR. Of hundreds of thousands of clones detected, roughly 90% appear once; the ten largest clones hold 6.4%. Treatment of the sample: around 19 received Ad26.COV2.S at low or high dose, single or two shots; several received placebo; per-sample allocation not given. Repertoires come from day 63 after the first vaccine or placebo injection. Expressing Wuhan-strain SARS-CoV-2 spike, an Ad26 vector served as the vaccine. Germline CDR1 and CDR2: SGDLS and YYNGEE. The CDR3 is made up of 17 amino acids. After removal of 3 bases from V and 1 base from J, the junction contained 4 bases not matched to a gene.

This sequence joins TRBV9 and TRBJ2-5; 15 bases agree with TRBD2. Material: peripheral blood, obtained in a trial of Ad26.COV2.S vaccine versus placebo. The origin of this receptor is a person aged 18-60 years who received the Ad26.COV2.S COVID-19 vaccine or a placebo. Written as DNA, the CDR3 is TGTGCCAGCAGCGAGGGACTAGCGGGGGGAACCCAAGAGACCCAGTACTTC. Its protein product is CASSEGLAGGTQETQYF.